One and the same sample provided the 25 T cell receptor beta chains below, sequenced in a study of CXCR3-negative and CXCR3-positive naive CD8 T cells. The antigens of these receptors remain unknown. The method, 5' RACE with UMI labels, was used to prepare the TRB cDNA libraries. TCRdb processed the 5' RACE reads again and assigns one entry to each CDR3 protein, with no DNA. This sample's table reports under 150,000 distinct CDR3 sequences. Findings of the study overall: CXCR3-positive naive cells had TRB CDR3s that were more hydrophobic than CXCR3-negative naive cells had.

Sequenced sample: naive CXCR3+ CD8+ T cells from blood. Subset indicated: CD45RO-CCR7+CD27+CD95- naive CD8+ T cells expressing CXCR3 (TNR3+). All receptors come from a human donor in good health. Some clones in this sample may be carry-over from other donors' samples.

V usage is TRBV28 and J usage is TRBJ2-2; TCRdb calls TRBD2, which cannot be checked without DNA. Germline CDR1 reads MDHEN; CDR2 reads SYDVKM. The CDR3 length is 13 residues. CDR3 protein: CASRKRVTGELFF. The whole variable domain, filled in from reference TRBV28 and TRBJ2-2, reads DVKVTQSSRYLVKRTGEKVFLECVQDMDHENMFWYRQDPGLGLRLIYFSYDVKMKEKGDIPEGYSVSREKKERFSLILESASTNQTSMYLCASRKRVTGELFFGEGSRLTVL.

The V call is TRBV5-5, the J call TRBJ2-7; TCRdb indicates TRBD2, and absent DNA this call remains unverified. The length of the CDR3 is 14 residues. The germline gives CDR1 SGHKS, CDR2 YYEKEE (reference sequence). CDR3 in amino acids: CASSLEISPDEQYF.

This chain joins TRBV20-1 and TRBJ2-5; TCRdb indicates TRBD1, and absent DNA this call remains unverified. Germline V lookup: CDR1 DFQATT, CDR2 SNEGSKA (reference sequence). This CDR3 comprises 13 residues. The CDR3 sequence: CSARTQGGETQYF.

The chain combines TRBV28 with TRBJ2-7; TCRdb indicates TRBD2, and absent DNA this call remains unverified. The CDR3 runs to 11 residues. Germline V gene data show CDR1 as MDHEN and CDR2 as SYDVKM. CDR3 residues: CAGGPAFAQYF.

The chain has TRBV4-2 and TRBJ2-7; the D call of TRBD2 rests on TCRdb alone, since no DNA is present to check it. Germline V gene sequence: CDR1 LGHNA, CDR2 YNFKEQ. The CDR3 spans 16 residues. This CDR3 is CASSQGLAGEAYEQYF.

The chain recombines TRBV13 with TRBJ2-3; without DNA, the TCRdb call of TRBD1 cannot be checked. CDR1 is PRHDT, CDR2 FYEKMQ, per germline (reference sequence). There are 17 residues in the CDR3. The CDR3 sequence: CASSSRVGTGYADTQYF.

This chain joins TRBV5-5 and TRBJ2-7; the D call of TRBD1 rests on TCRdb alone, since no DNA is present to check it. The CDR3 runs 18 residues. Germline-derived CDR1 and CDR2 are SGHKS and YYEKEE (reference sequence). Here the CDR3 reads CASSLAVRLNPPTGEQYF.

V usage is TRBV20-1 and J usage is TRBJ1-6; with no DNA, the TCRdb D assignment of TRBD1 cannot be verified. CDR3 length equals 16 residues. The germline V gene encodes CDR1 DFQATT and CDR2 SNEGSKA (reference sequence). CDR3 sequence: CSARARPGDVNSPLHF.

This chain joins TRBV27 and TRBJ1-6; TCRdb picks TRBD1, but there is no DNA to check that call. The CDR3 spans 14 residues. Germline loops: CDR1 MNHEY, CDR2 SMNVEV (reference sequence). CDR3 protein: CASSEWDSNSPLHF.

This clonotype is identified as medium-sized from frequency. The chain joins TRBV7-6 to TRBJ2-2. CDR3 length: 13 residues. Germline V gives CDR1 SGHVS, CDR2 FNYEAQ. The CDR3 reads CASSLAGTGELFF.

This rearrangement joins TRBV7-2 to TRBJ2-5; no DNA is available, so the TRBD1 call from TCRdb remains unchecked. This CDR3 region has 18 residues. From germline, CDR1 is SGHTA and CDR2 FQGNSA. Here the CDR3 reads CASSPYLTQGAPEETQYF.

This chain joins TRBV5-6 and TRBJ2-7; TCRdb designates TRBD2, a call that cannot be tested without DNA. CDR1 and CDR2 from the germline V gene are SGHDT and YYEEEE. The CDR3 sequence is 12 residues long. The CDR3 region is CASSFGLAEQYF.

The rearrangement uses TRBV7-9 and TRBJ1-1. Per the germline V gene, CDR1 is SEHNR and CDR2 is FQNEAQ (reference sequence). The CDR3 is 13 amino acids. The CDR3 spells CASSASWVGEAFF.

CDR3: CASSPLGGEKLFF. The chain recombines TRBV6-5 with TRBJ1-4; TCRdb reports TRBD1, a call that lacks DNA to check it against. The CDR3 has 13 residues. Germline assignment: CDR1 MNHEY and CDR2 SVGAGI.

The chain is built from TRBV7-6 and TRBJ2-3; TCRdb's D call, TRBD1, is unchecked because there is no DNA. The CDR3 has 15 residues. Germline loops: CDR1 SGHVS, CDR2 FNYEAQ. The CDR3 loop is CASSFTGHATDTQYF.

The chain links TRBV3-1 to TRBJ2-2; lacking DNA, the TRBD2 call made by TCRdb goes unchecked. This CDR3 has 13 residues. Germline assignment: CDR1 LGHDT and CDR2 YNNKEL (reference sequence). The CDR3 sequence is CASSDRLAGELFF.

This chain links TRBV19 with TRBJ1-1. Per the germline V gene, CDR1 is LNHDA and CDR2 is SQIVND (reference sequence). The CDR3 runs to 13 residues. CDR3 sequence: CASRQTASTEAFF.

The rearrangement joins TRBV29-1 to TRBJ2-7. From germline, CDR1 is SQVTM and CDR2 ANQGSEA. There are 13 residues in the CDR3. CDR3 protein: CSVEGPGPYEQYF.

The V and J genes are TRBV25-1 and TRBJ1-2; the D call from TCRdb, TRBD1, cannot be confirmed without DNA. Per the germline V gene, CDR1 is MGHDK and CDR2 is SYGVNS. The CDR3 loop spans 11 amino acids. The CDR3 protein is CASTGQGGTLF.

The gene calls are TRBV9 and TRBJ1-2. Germline CDR1 is SGDLS and CDR2 is YYNGEE. This CDR3 is 14 amino acids long. The CDR3 sequence: CASSVAGSAYGYTF.

The rearrangement links TRBV7-9 to TRBJ2-7; without DNA, the TCRdb call of TRBD1 cannot be checked. The length of the CDR3 is 15 residues. Germline lookup yields CDR1 SEHNR and CDR2 FQNEAQ (reference sequence). CDR3 sequence: CASSSSGQRGYEQYF.

The chain carries TRBV6-4 and TRBJ2-3; no DNA is available, so the TRBD2 call from TCRdb remains unchecked. The CDR3 has 15 amino acids. Germline assignment: CDR1 MRHNA and CDR2 SNTAGT. CDR3: CASSESGARTDTQYF.

V and J are TRBV29-1 and TRBJ2-5; the TCRdb D gene call, TRBD1, has no DNA to confirm it. CDR3 length equals 12 residues. CDR1 is SQVTM, CDR2 ANQGSEA, per germline. The CDR3: CSVDWGLETQYF. Looking up the rest from reference TRBV29-1 and TRBJ2-5 gives the full variable domain: SAVISQKPSRDICQRGTSLTIQCQVDSQVTMMFWYRQQPGQSLTLIATANQGSEATYESGFVIDKFPISRPNLTFSTLTVSNMSPEDSSIYLCSVDWGLETQYFGPGTRLLVL.

The V and J genes are TRBV7-2 and TRBJ1-1. The V gene's germline CDR1 is SGHTA and CDR2 FQGNSA. The CDR3 loop spans 13 amino acids. The chain's CDR3 is CASSLAGFTEAFF.

V and J are TRBV13 and TRBJ2-5; the D call from TCRdb, TRBD1, cannot be confirmed without DNA. The CDR3 runs to 14 residues. Germline V lookup: CDR1 PRHDT, CDR2 FYEKMQ (reference sequence). The CDR3 spells CASSSPGGQETQYF.